This T cell receptor (beta chain) was retrieved from a study of identical twins. TCRdb processed the 5' RACE reads anew with MiXCR; each CDR3 protein has one entry. The sample gives fewer than 500,000 distinct CDR3 sequences, approximately 25% of which show up once; roughly 2.8% is in the top ten. V lost 4 bases to trimming and J lost 5 bases, with 18 bases between them. The V gene's germline CDR1 is SGHRS and CDR2 YFSETQ. The CDR3 loop spans 16 amino acids. The sample was also linked to a second study, of T cells expressing NK-cell markers.

The sample taken for sequencing was CD4+ T cells sorted from blood. The gene calls are TRBV5-1 and TRBJ2-2; D might be TRBD2 (7 bases). The sequence derives from a woman aged 18-30 years in good health. The CDR3 sequence: CASSPMGGTLTGELFF. The CDR3 DNA reads TGCGCCAGCAGCCCCATGGGGGGGACATTAACCGGGGAGCTGTTTTTT.